Each of the 25 T cell receptor beta chains below was sequenced from the same sample in a study of graft-versus-host responses after intestinal transplantation. Their cognate antigens are unknown. Sequenced by immunoSEQ multiplex PCR; TCRdb stores in-frame clones only, minus some. Of around 100,000 clones in the sample, just over 90% were seen once. Specimen: unstimulated CD4+ T cells sorted from spleen or lymph node cells, collected before transplant. These receptors originate from a human donor who was the organ donor for an intestinal transplant.

The rearrangement joins TRBV27 to TRBJ2-1, with 10 nucleotides matching TRBD1. With V trimmed by 5 bases and J by 3 bases, 7 bases remained unmatched. Germline CDR1 MNHEY, CDR2 SMNVEV (reference sequence). This CDR3 spans 16 amino acids. Written as DNA, the CDR3 is TGTGCCAGCAGTAGGACAGGGGGGTTTGGCTACAATGAGCAGTTCTTC. It translates to CASSRTGGFGYNEQFF.

This chain connects TRBV5-4 to TRBJ2-3; D unresolved. Trimming took off 0 bases at V and 1 base at J, with 9 bases between the two ends. The CDR3 length is 15 residues. CDR1 is SGHNT, CDR2 YYREEE, per germline (reference sequence). CDR3 DNA sequence: TGTGCCAGCAGCTTGGATCCCCGAGGCACAGATACGCAGTATTTT. It is translated as CASSLDPRGTDTQYF.

V and J are TRBV18 and TRBJ2-7; 10 nucleotides align to TRBD1. CDR1 is KGHSH, CDR2 LQKENI, per germline. This CDR3 is 16 amino acids long. J lost 3 bases, V lost 4 bases, and 9 bases had no gene match. This CDR3 reads CASSRRDRGQDYEQYF. The CDR3, as DNA: TGTGCCAGCTCACGTCGGGACAGGGGACAGGACTACGAGCAGTACTTC.

The chain employs TRBV28 and TRBJ2-2, with 9 bases identical to TRBD2. The CDR3 spans 15 residues. Germline-derived CDR1 and CDR2 are MDHEN and SYDVKM. With V trimmed by 3 bases and J by 5 bases, 4 bases remained unmatched. CDR3 residues: CASSFSGRYTGELFF. For the CDR3, the DNA is TGTGCCAGCAGTTTTAGCGGGAGATATACCGGGGAGCTGTTTTTT.

The rearrangement links TRBV5-8 to TRBJ2-3, with 8 nucleotides matching TRBD1. Germline CDR1 SGHTS, CDR2 YDEGEE. The CDR3 consists of 14 residues. V shed 4 bases and J 3 bases; nucleotides not matched to a gene: 4. The CDR3 sequence: CASSIRQGTDTQYF. Written as DNA, the CDR3 is TGTGCCAGCAGCATACGACAGGGGACAGATACGCAGTATTTT.

The chain carries TRBV25-1 and TRBJ2-3, with 7 bases aligning to TRBD1. Looked up from germline, CDR1 is MGHDK and CDR2 is SYGVNS. The CDR3 length is 14 residues. Trimming cost V 6 bases and J 5 bases; bases outside gene matches: 8. The CDR3 DNA follows: TGTGCCAGCAGCTCCGGACAGGTCAGAGATACGCAGTATTTT. This sequence encodes CASSSGQVRDTQYF.

The chain couples TRBV10-3 to TRBJ2-5, with 11 bases matching TRBD2. Per the germline V gene, CDR1 is ENHRY and CDR2 is SYGVKD. The V gene end was trimmed by 4 bases and the J gene end by 3 bases; junction bases not matched to a gene: 4. The CDR3 totals 15 residues. CDR3 coding DNA: TGTGCCATCAGTGGGACTAGCGGGCCTAAAGAGACCCAGTACTTC. Amino acid sequence: CAISGTSGPKETQYF.

This rearrangement joins TRBV30 to TRBJ2-5; the D is unclear. The CDR3 consists of 13 residues. Germline assignment: CDR1 GTSNPN and CDR2 SVGIG (reference sequence). Trimming removed 2 bases from V and 5 bases from J, with 12 bases in between. The CDR3 loop reads CAWSLYLRETQYF. In DNA, the CDR3 is TGTGCCTGGAGTTTGTACCTCCGGGAGACCCAGTACTTC.

The chain is built from TRBV7-9 and TRBJ1-1; D is perhaps TRBD1 (6 bases). Per germline, CDR1 SEHNR and CDR2 FQNEAQ (reference sequence). The CDR3 spans 12 residues. V shed 5 bases and J shed 5 bases, with 9 bases lying between them. The CDR3 coding sequence is TGTGCCAGCAGCCGAGGGGGGACTGAAGCTTTCTTT. Its protein is CASSRGGTEAFF.

The chain joins TRBV30 to TRBJ2-3; D not certain. V was cut by 5 bases and J by 6 bases, with 12 bases left in between. CDR3 length: 12 amino acids. Germline lookup yields CDR1 GTSNPN and CDR2 SVGIG (reference sequence). This CDR3 is CAWGARADTQYF. CDR3 in DNA: TGTGCCTGGGGTGCCCGTGCCGATACGCAGTATTTT.

This clone has only a few counts. The chain is built from TRBV7-9 and TRBJ2-1, with D possibly being TRBD1 (5 bases). Germline V lookup: CDR1 SEHNR, CDR2 FQNEAQ (reference sequence). CDR3 length: 12 amino acids. V was shortened by 5 bases and J by 6 bases, with 8 bases between the two germline ends. This CDR3 reads CASSPDTNEQFF. Written as DNA, the CDR3 is TGTGCCAGCAGCCCGGACACCAATGAGCAGTTCTTC.

The CDR3 reads CASSLDPTSYEQYF. CDR3 nucleotides: TGTGCCAGCAGCCTGGACCCGACCTCCTACGAGCAGTACTTC. V usage is TRBV4-2 and J usage is TRBJ2-7; D is unclear. CDR1 and CDR2 (germline): LGHNA, YNFKEQ. V dropped 4 bases and J dropped 0 bases, with 10 bases sitting between them. There are 14 residues in the CDR3.

The table lists this clone with a few counts. The chain employs TRBV19 and TRBJ1-4; maybe TRBD1 (6 bases). Germline CDR1 and CDR2: LNHDA and SQIVND (reference sequence). Deletions cut 5 bases from V and 4 bases from J, with 11 bases between. This CDR3 contains 14 residues. CDR3 in DNA: TGTGCCAGTAGTCCCAGACAGGATAATGAAAAACTGTTTTTT. It codes for CASSPRQDNEKLFF.

In its sample, this clone was seen once. This chain joins TRBV2 and TRBJ2-7, with D hard to call. This CDR3 contains 15 residues. From germline, CDR1 is SNHLY and CDR2 FYNNEI. V shed 6 bases and J shed 1 base, with 16 bases lying between them. The CDR3 region is CASRILNGPSYEQYF. The CDR3, as DNA: TGTGCCAGCAGGATCCTAAACGGACCTTCCTACGAGCAGTACTTC.

The V call is TRBV29-1, the J call TRBJ1-4; D may be TRBD1 (5 bases). V was trimmed by 6 bases and J by 3 bases, leaving 14 bases between them. Per germline, CDR1 SQVTM and CDR2 ANQGSEA. The CDR3 is made up of 14 amino acids. CDR3: CSVCQGGANEKLFF. The CDR3 DNA is TGCAGCGTGTGTCAGGGCGGTGCTAATGAAAAACTGTTTTTT.

A remark on this clone: The sample carries other DNA sequences with the same CDR3. V is TRBV28 and J is TRBJ2-3; no firm D call. V lost 5 bases to trimming and J lost 0 bases, with 15 bases between them. The germline V gene has CDR1 MDHEN and CDR2 SYDVKM. The CDR3 runs 16 residues. The CDR3 is CASSPTPNSSTDTQYF. CDR3 DNA: TGTGCCAGCAGTCCGACACCAAACAGTAGCACAGATACGCAGTATTTT.

This chain joins TRBV6-5 and TRBJ2-2, with D tentatively TRBD1 (7 bases). The germline V gene has CDR1 MNHEY and CDR2 SVGAGI. V lost 6 bases to trimming and J lost 7 bases, with 18 bases between them. The CDR3 is 15 residues long. The CDR3 coding sequence is TGTGCCAGCAGCCCCCCGGGCAGGGGGGTCGGGGAGCTGTTTTTT. Translated, it gives CASSPPGRGVGELFF.

This chain connects TRBV19 to TRBJ1-2; D remains unclear. There are 14 residues in the CDR3. Germline values: CDR1 LNHDA, CDR2 SQIVND (reference sequence). The V and J ends lost 6 bases and 3 bases respectively, with 14 bases between them. CDR3 residues: CASRTPGEYYGYTF. The CDR3 DNA reads as TGTGCCAGTAGGACCCCGGGAGAATACTATGGCTACACCTTC.

The rearrangement uses TRBV4-1 and TRBJ2-1; TRBD1 aligns across 8 bases. Germline V gene data show CDR1 as MGHRA and CDR2 as YSYEKL. The CDR3 contains 14 residues. Germline trimming cut 1 base from V and 4 bases from J; bases unmatched to any gene: 0. In DNA form, the CDR3 reads TGCGCCAGCAGCCAAGGGACAGGGTACAATGAGCAGTTCTTC. Its translation is CASSQGTGYNEQFF.

The gene calls are TRBV6-1 and TRBJ2-3, with 9 bases aligning to TRBD2. CDR1 and CDR2 from the germline V gene are MNHNS and SASEGT. Germline trimming cut 7 bases from V and 1 base from J; bases unmatched to any gene: 6. The CDR3 is 15 residues long. The CDR3 spells CASTVTSGRTDTQYF. In nucleotides, the CDR3 is TGTGCCAGCACCGTAACTAGCGGGCGCACAGATACGCAGTATTTT.

Concerning this clone: Within the sample, other DNA sequences also encode this same CDR3. V gene TRBV10-3 combines with J gene TRBJ2-1; no clear D gene. V was pared by 3 bases and J by 1 base, with 1 base between. The CDR3 sequence is 12 residues long. Per germline, CDR1 ENHRY and CDR2 SYGVKD. The CDR3 reads CAISESYNEQFF. The CDR3 DNA reads TGTGCCATCAGTGAATCCTACAATGAGCAGTTCTTC.

The chain is built from TRBV6-1 and TRBJ1-2; 7 bases match TRBD1. The J segment lost 0 bases and the V segment lost 2 bases, leaving 6 bases of the junction unmatched. The CDR3 is 16 amino acids. CDR1 is MNHNS, CDR2 SASEGT, per germline. Here the CDR3 DNA reads TGTGCCAGCAGTGAAAGCCCCGGGACAGCTAACTATGGCTACACCTTC. Protein sequence: CASSESPGTANYGYTF.

The V call is TRBV7-9, the J call TRBJ1-1, with D hard to call. The CDR3 totals 14 residues. Germline lookup yields CDR1 SEHNR and CDR2 FQNEAQ (reference sequence). V lost 2 bases and J 0 bases, leaving 7 bases between the germline ends. The CDR3 sequence is CASSLSGLNTEAFF. The CDR3 DNA is TGTGCCAGCAGCTTATCGGGCCTGAACACTGAAGCTTTCTTT.

This chain connects TRBV18 to TRBJ1-2; tentative D call: TRBD1 (6 bases). With 3 bases removed from V and 6 bases from J, the gap between germline ends came to 17 bases. CDR1 KGHSH and CDR2 LQKENI come from the germline V gene. The CDR3 consists of 15 residues. CDR3 DNA: TGTGCCAGCTCACCGGAGGGGGGCAACTTCGATGGCTACACCTTC. This translates into CASSPEGGNFDGYTF.

The chain employs TRBV19 and TRBJ2-7; D is unclear. CDR3 size: 9 residues. Germline loops: CDR1 LNHDA, CDR2 SQIVND (reference sequence). V was cut by 7 bases and J by 5 bases, with 3 bases left in between. The DNA for the CDR3 is TGTGCCAGTATTCACGAGCAGTACTTC. Amino acids: CASIHEQYF.